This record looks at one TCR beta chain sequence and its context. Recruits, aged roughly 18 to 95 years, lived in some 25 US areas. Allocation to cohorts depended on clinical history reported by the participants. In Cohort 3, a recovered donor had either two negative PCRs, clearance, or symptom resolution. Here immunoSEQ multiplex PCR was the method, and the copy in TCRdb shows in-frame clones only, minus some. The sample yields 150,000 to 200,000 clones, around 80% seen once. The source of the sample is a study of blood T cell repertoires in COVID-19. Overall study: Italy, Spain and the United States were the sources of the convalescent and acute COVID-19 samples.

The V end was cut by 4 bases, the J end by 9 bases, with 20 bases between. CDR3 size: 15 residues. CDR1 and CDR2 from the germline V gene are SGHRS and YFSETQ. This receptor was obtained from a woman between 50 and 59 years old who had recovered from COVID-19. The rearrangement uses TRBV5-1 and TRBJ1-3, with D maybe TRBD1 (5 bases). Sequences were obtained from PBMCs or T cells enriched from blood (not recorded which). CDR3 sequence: CASSPEGQPSRTIYF. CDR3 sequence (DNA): TGCGCCAGCAGCCCGGAGGGGCAGCCGTCCCGCACCATATATTTT.